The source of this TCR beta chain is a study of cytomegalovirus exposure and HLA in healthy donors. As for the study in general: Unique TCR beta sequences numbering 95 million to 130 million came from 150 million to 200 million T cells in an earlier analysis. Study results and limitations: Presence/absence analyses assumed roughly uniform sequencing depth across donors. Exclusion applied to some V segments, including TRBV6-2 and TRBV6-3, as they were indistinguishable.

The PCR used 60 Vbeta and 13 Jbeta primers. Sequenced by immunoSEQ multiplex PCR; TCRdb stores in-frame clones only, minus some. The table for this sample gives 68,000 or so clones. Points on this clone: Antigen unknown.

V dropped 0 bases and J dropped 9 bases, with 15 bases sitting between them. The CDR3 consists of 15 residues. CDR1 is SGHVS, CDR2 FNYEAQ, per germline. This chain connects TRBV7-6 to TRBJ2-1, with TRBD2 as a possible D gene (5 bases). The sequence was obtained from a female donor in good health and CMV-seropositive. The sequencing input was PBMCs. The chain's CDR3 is CASSLAELEGGEQFF. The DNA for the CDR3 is TGTGCCAGCAGCTTAGCTGAATTAGAGGGTGGTGAGCAGTTCTTC.